This T cell receptor beta chain emerged from a study of T cell responses to AZD1222 COVID-19 vaccine. TCRdb keeps only in-frame clones here, not all; method: immunoSEQ multiplex PCR. The table has tens of thousands of clones, around 89% seen once. CDR1 is GTSNPN and CDR2 is SVGIG in the germline V gene (reference sequence). CDR3 length: 13 residues. J lost 8 bases, V lost 0 bases, and 3 bases had no gene match. V and J are TRBV30 and TRBJ2-4; 8 bases agree with TRBD1. Sample: peripheral blood, taken 28 days after the second AZD1222 dose. The clonotype was recovered from an adult who received the AZD1222 COVID-19 vaccine. CDR3 DNA: TGTGCCTGGAGTGTTGGGACAGGTGACATTCAGTACTTC. This codes for CAWSVGTGDIQYF. Combining the CDR3 with reference TRBV30 and TRBJ2-4 gives the whole variable domain SQTIHQWPATLVQPVGSPLSLECTVEGTSNPNLYWYRQAAGRGLQLLFYSVGIGQISSEVPQNLSASRPQDRQFILSSKKLLLSDSGFYLCAWSVGTGDIQYFGAGTRLSVL.